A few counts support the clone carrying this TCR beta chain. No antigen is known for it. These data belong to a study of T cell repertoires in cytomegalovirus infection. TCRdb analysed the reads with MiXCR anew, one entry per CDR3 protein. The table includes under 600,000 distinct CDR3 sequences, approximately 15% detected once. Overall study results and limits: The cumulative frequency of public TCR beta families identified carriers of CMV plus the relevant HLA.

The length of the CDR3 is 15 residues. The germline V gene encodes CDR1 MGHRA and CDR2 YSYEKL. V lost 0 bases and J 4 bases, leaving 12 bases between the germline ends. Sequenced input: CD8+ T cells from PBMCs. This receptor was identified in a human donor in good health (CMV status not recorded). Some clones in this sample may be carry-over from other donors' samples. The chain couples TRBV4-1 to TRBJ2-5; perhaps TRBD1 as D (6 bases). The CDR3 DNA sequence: TGCGCCAGCAGCCAAGATCCGGTACAGGGAGAGACCCAGTACTTC. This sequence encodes CASSQDPVQGETQYF.